Presented here are 19 T cell receptor beta chains from one specimen sequenced in a study of naive and memory T cell subsets. Amplification of ligated cDNA took four PCR rounds with SP2 and nested alpha and beta constant primers. Each CDR3 protein gets one entry after TCRdb re-called the UMI-ligation and nested PCR reads with MiXCR. Among 35,000 to 40,000 distinct CDR3 sequences listed, 11% were seen once. Treatment reported: skin biopsy from PPD injection site in Mantoux-positive individual. A UMI-containing oligonucleotide was joined by 3' ligation to the TCR cDNA template. The sample consisted of skin, taken from a tuberculin skin test site. Receptors were obtained from an adult in good health.

This clonotype came up many times. The gene calls are TRBV7-9 and TRBJ2-5, with 10 bases matching TRBD2. CDR1 is SEHNR and CDR2 is FQNEAQ in the germline V gene (reference sequence). The V segment lost 1 base and the J segment 1 base; nucleotides outside the gene matches: 18. The CDR3 has 21 residues. CDR3 amino acids: CASSLGSLAGAMTGPQETQYF. CDR3 DNA: TGTGCCAGCAGCTTAGGCTCGCTAGCGGGGGCGATGACCGGGCCCCAAGAGACCCAGTACTTC.

In its sample, this clonotype was seen many times. The chain recombines TRBV11-2 with TRBJ2-2; the D gene is possibly TRBD2 (5 bases). The CDR3 sequence is 14 residues long. Germline-derived CDR1 and CDR2 are SGHAT and FQNNGV. The germline V and J ends were trimmed by 3 bases and 4 bases, with 9 bases remaining between them. CDR3 loop: CASSLGVGTGELFF. CDR3 nucleotides: TGTGCCAGCAGCTTGGGAGTGGGCACCGGGGAGCTGTTTTTT. Full variable domain (missing parts from reference TRBV11-2 and TRBJ2-2): EAGVAQSPRYKIIEKRQSVAFWCNPISGHATLYWYQQILGQGPKLLIQFQNNGVVDDSQLPKDRFSAERLKGVDSTLKIQPAKLEDSAVYLCASSLGVGTGELFFGEGSRLTVL.

At least ten counts were recorded for this clonotype. The genes are TRBV6-2 or TRBV6-3 and TRBJ2-1; 11 bases match TRBD2. The CDR3 covers 17 residues. The J segment lost 4 bases and the V segment lost 5 bases, leaving 10 bases of the junction unmatched. CDR1 and CDR2 (germline): MNHEY, SVGEGT. The CDR3 bases are TGTGCCAGCAGTCCCCTCAAAACTAGCGGGGGATACAATGAGCAGTTCTTC. The encoded protein is CASSPLKTSGGYNEQFF.

The rearrangement uses TRBV5-1 and TRBJ2-5, with 10 nucleotides matching TRBD1. The CDR3 length is 17 residues. Per germline, CDR1 SGHRS and CDR2 YFSETQ. Trimming at V came to 3 bases and at J to 4 bases, leaving 12 bases not matched to a gene. In DNA form, the CDR3 reads TGCGCCAGCAGCTCTCAATCGGGACAGGGGTTTGGAGAGACCCAGTACTTC. Amino acids: CASSSQSGQGFGETQYF. Full variable domain (rest looked up from reference TRBV5-1 and TRBJ2-5): KAGVTQTPRYLIKTRGQQVTLSCSPISGHRSVSWYQQTPGQGLQFLFEYFSETQRNKGNFPGRFSGRQFSNSRSEMNVSTLELGDSALYLCASSSQSGQGFGETQYFGPGTRLLVL.

This clonotype was seen more than once but under ten times. V and J are TRBV7-3 and TRBJ2-2; D uncertain. Trimming took off 5 bases at V and 6 bases at J, with 7 bases between the two ends. Germline CDR1 and CDR2: SGHTA and FQGTGA. CDR3 length: 12 residues. This CDR3 is CASSPDSGELFF. Written as DNA, the CDR3 is TGTGCCAGCAGCCCCGATTCCGGGGAGCTGTTTTTT.

The chain combines TRBV29-1 with TRBJ1-2; 9 positions agree with TRBD1. Germline V gene sequence: CDR1 SQVTM, CDR2 ANQGSEA. V dropped 3 bases and J dropped 5; count of bases not matched to a gene: 4. The CDR3 extends over 13 amino acids. CDR3 coding DNA: TGCAGCGTTGACGGACAGGGGATTTATGGCTACACCTTC. It encodes CSVDGQGIYGYTF.

On this clonotype itself: A much larger clone differs by one base, so this may be a read error. A read error is likely, as this CDR3 ends without the conserved phenylalanine or tryptophan. This rearrangement joins TRBV28 to TRBJ1-2; unclear D gene. V lost 5 bases, J lost 8 bases, and 15 bases lay in between. The CDR3 runs 13 residues. Per germline, CDR1 MDHEN and CDR2 SYDVKM. The CDR3 sequence is CASSPQEVGGYTL. The CDR3 bases are TGTGCCAGCAGTCCTCAGGAAGTAGGAGGCTACACCCTC.

The rearrangement links TRBV19 to TRBJ1-5; D might be TRBD1 (5 bases). Germline V gene lookup returns CDR1 LNHDA and CDR2 SQIVND (reference sequence). The CDR3 runs 13 residues. Trimming stripped 1 base from V and 4 bases from J, with 5 bases between. The DNA for the CDR3 is TGTGCCAGTAGTATAGGGGGGAATCAGCCCCAGCATTTT. This encodes CASSIGGNQPQHF.

This clonotype was counted at least ten times. The chain is built from TRBV4-2 and TRBJ2-2; D is perhaps TRBD2 (7 bases). V lost 0 bases, J lost 0 bases, and 11 bases lay in between. CDR3 length: 17 residues. CDR1 is LGHNA, CDR2 YNFKEQ, per germline. For the CDR3, the DNA is TGTGCCAGCAGCCAAGATTGGGGGGGGCCGAACACCGGGGAGCTGTTTTTT. Its translation is CASSQDWGGPNTGELFF.

This clonotype was seen more than once but under ten times. The V and J genes are TRBV6-5 and TRBJ2-7; 11 nucleotides match TRBD1. The germline gives CDR1 MNHEY, CDR2 SVGAGI. The length of the CDR3 is 15 residues. V lost 8 bases and J lost 4; bases outside the gene matches: 10. The DNA of the CDR3 is TGTGCCAGCGGAGGCCGGACAGGGGGCCTTTACGAGCAGTACTTC. Its translation: CASGGRTGGLYEQYF.

In this sample, this clonotype turned up many times. J is TRBJ1-1 and V is TRBV7-9; perhaps TRBD1 as D (5 bases). The V gene lost 7 bases and the J gene lost 0 bases, with 15 bases spanning the gap. Germline assignment: CDR1 SEHNR and CDR2 FQNEAQ (reference sequence). The CDR3 covers 15 residues. This chain's CDR3 is CASTPQYRLNTEAFF. The CDR3 region has the DNA TGTGCCAGCACCCCCCAGTACAGGCTGAACACTGAAGCTTTCTTT.

Ten or more counts support this clonotype. The CDR3 protein is CSAGQANQPQHF. For the CDR3, the DNA is TGCAGTGCCGGACAGGCTAATCAGCCCCAGCATTTT. The chain is built from TRBV20-1 and TRBJ1-5; 7 bases align to TRBD1. The CDR3 totals 12 residues. V lost 6 bases, J lost 4 bases, and 3 bases stayed unmatched. CDR1 and CDR2 (germline): DFQATT, SNEGSKA (reference sequence).

V is TRBV20-1 and J is TRBJ1-1; tentative D call: TRBD1 (6 bases). CDR3 length: 14 amino acids. The V gene's germline CDR1 is DFQATT and CDR2 SNEGSKA (reference sequence). The germline V and J ends were trimmed by 2 bases and 6 bases, with 16 bases remaining between them. As DNA, the CDR3 is TGCAGTGCTAGATCCGGGACATGGTCCTCTGAAGCTTTCTTT. It yields the protein CSARSGTWSSEAFF.

This clonotype was counted ten times or more. The V and J genes are TRBV19 and TRBJ2-7, with D unclear. Germline V lookup: CDR1 LNHDA, CDR2 SQIVND (reference sequence). The CDR3 has 14 residues. The V end lost 8 bases, the J end lost 3 bases, and 17 bases lay between the germline ends. The CDR3 sequence is CASSVRPVGYEQYF. Here the CDR3 DNA reads TGTGCCAGTTCTGTACGGCCAGTAGGCTACGAGCAGTACTTC.

This clonotype has a count of ten or more. This CDR3 reads CSAAPRGEDGYTF. DNA for the CDR3: TGCAGCGCTGCCCCCAGGGGAGAGGATGGCTACACCTTC. The chain combines TRBV29-1 with TRBJ1-2; possibly TRBD1 for D (6 bases). CDR3 length equals 13 residues. The V and J ends lost 7 bases and 6 bases respectively, with 18 bases between them. Per the germline V gene, CDR1 is SQVTM and CDR2 is ANQGSEA.

This clonotype was counted many times. V is TRBV7-6 and J is TRBJ2-1; possibly TRBD2 for D (6 bases). CDR1 and CDR2 from the germline V gene are SGHVS and FNYEAQ. V dropped 0 bases and J dropped 2 bases, with 17 bases sitting between them. This CDR3 has 18 amino acids. The CDR3 reads CASSLAGSSGRTYNEQFF. The DNA of the CDR3 is TGTGCCAGCAGCTTAGCCGGATCCTCCGGGAGAACCTACAATGAGCAGTTCTTC.

This clonotype appeared many times. V is TRBV7-9 and J is TRBJ1-2; D uncertain. V shed 5 bases and J shed 2 bases, with 21 bases lying between them. Germline assignment: CDR1 SEHNR and CDR2 FQNEAQ (reference sequence). This CDR3 comprises 17 residues. CDR3 sequence: CASSPSLWTSLNYGYTF. The CDR3 nucleotides are TGTGCCAGCAGCCCTTCTCTCTGGACGTCCCTGAACTATGGCTACACCTTC.

This clonotype showed up just a few times. The chain couples TRBV30 to TRBJ2-3; possible D gene TRBD1, 6 bases. Trimming removed 4 bases from V and 0 bases from J, with 20 bases in between. Germline loops: CDR1 GTSNPN, CDR2 SVGIG (reference sequence). CDR3 length: 17 amino acids. The CDR3 coding sequence is TGTGCCTGGAACCGGGACACCTCACTCTTTAGCACAGATACGCAGTATTTT. Translation: CAWNRDTSLFSTDTQYF.

This clonotype came up a few times. V and J are TRBV12-3 or TRBV12-4 and TRBJ2-1, with unresolved D. The length of the CDR3 is 11 residues. V lost 3 bases and J 10 bases, leaving 7 bases between the germline ends. The CDR3 reads CASSFWQEQFF. CDR3 nucleotides: TGTGCCAGCAGTTTTTGGCAGGAGCAGTTCTTC.